This TCR beta chain was identified in a study of identifying expanded T cells in peripheral blood. Study outcomes and limitations: Approximately two-week clone count variance significantly increased as total template count grew. About 1.2 clones differed between technical replicates, versus around 15 and 19 over time.

Data came from immunoSEQ multiplex PCR; TCRdb stores just in-frame clones and leaves some out. The sample contains approximately 140,000 clones, 86% of which appear only once. Trimming removed 2 bases from V and 7 bases from J, with 12 bases in between. The CDR3 is made up of 14 amino acids. The V gene's germline CDR1 is SGHTA and CDR2 FQGTGA. As concerns this clone: What it binds is not known.

The gene calls are TRBV7-3 and TRBJ2-1, with a tentative D call TRBD2 (6 bases). Sequencing used blood. The source is a person aged 18-70 years in good health. CDR3 protein: CASSLELAGNEQFF. Here the CDR3 DNA reads TGTGCCAGCAGCTTAGAACTAGCAGGGAATGAGCAGTTCTTC.